This T cell receptor beta chain was observed in a study of shared clonotypes between healthy human individuals (dated by TCRdb to 2018 to 2020). With respect to the entire study: The cohort comprised two women and a few men aged 18 to 49 years. To increase sequencing depth and limit assay-specific biases, different laboratories used diverse techniques to prepare libraries and sequence TCR repertoires. Blood TCR repertoires of several healthy adults were deeply sequenced to estimate repertoire size and the extent of clonotype sharing between individuals. For each donor, CD4 naive and CD4 memory were each run on three plates, CD8 naive on two plates, and CD8 memory on one plate. Each donor's leukapheresis produced roughly between roughly 0.94 and 9.5 billion PBMCs. Points the paper makes about the study in general: Naive subsets generally had larger estimated clonotype richness than memory subsets did. Clonotypes shared by all four sorted-subset donors showed higher generation probabilities than non-shared clonotypes. Sampling was restricted to blood, and TCR repertoires in tissue are likely to differ from TCR repertoires in blood. Across a few donors, approximately 4.6% of naive CD4, over 3% of naive CD8, under 2.5% of memory CD4, and approximately 0.4% of memory CD8 clonotypes were shared. Because the study included a small number of donors, the genetic and exposure-history diversity represented was limited. Pairwise subsampling led to the expectation that sequencing depth would affect the degree of clonotype sharing among donors. Incomplete sequencing was indicated by rarefaction of sorted-subset datasets, despite the large sequencing depth.

CD8 naive samples consisted of CD45RO-negative cells that were positively selected for CCR7, yielding a CD45RA+CCR7+ population without TemRA cells. Donors were healthy HIV-negative adults with no recently reported acute infections or vaccinations. Every donor was a Caucasian adult residing in Nashville, Tennessee, USA. After blood collection by leukapheresis, PBMCs were isolated using Ficoll-Histopaque density gradient centrifugation and then cryopreserved in the vapor phase of liquid nitrogen. Analytical flow cytometry was used to check the purity and quantity of each magnetically sorted T cell population. Genomic DNA was isolated from each sorted fraction and quantified by UV absorbance on a Nanodrop 2000c. CDR1 and CDR2 were assigned from the germline V gene (reference sequence) as SEHNR and FQNEAQ. The CDR3 covers 15 residues, taking in both the cysteine and the phenylalanine. This entry keeps only the CDR3 DNA: 45 bases, framed from base 1. The germline V and J ends show losses of 7 bases and 5 bases respectively, and no gene match explains 12 bases of the junction.

TCR CDR3 regions were amplified from genomic DNA by multiplex PCR using the deep immunoSEQ assay. Extracted genomic DNA from each cell subset was spread evenly across all wells of several immunoSEQ 96-well plates, with each plate serving as a replicate. Each replicate PCR for sorted subsets received about 0.2 ug genomic DNA, equal to about 30,000 T cell genomes. The purified libraries were quantified using a Qubit 3.0 fluorometer, sized with a Bioanalyzer 2100, and then quantified again using the KAPA Library Quantification kit. Every immunoSEQ 96-well plate was sequenced on a dedicated single-read 150-cycle Illumina NextSeq 550 flow cell. As for the authors' bioinformatics: Because the immunoSEQ output held only junctional sequences and lacked quality scores, the filtering could not match the filtering applied to full-length reads. Sequences were annotated with PyIR, a Python wrapper for IgBLAST v1.9, and V/J genes and CDR3 were assigned using IMGT germline references. Reads were removed for weak V/J assignments (E-value above 1e-6), missing CDR3, stop codons, out-of-frame junctions, or ambiguous translated residues. A V3J clonotype was defined by an identical inferred V gene, J gene, and CDR3 amino acid sequence. Percentage overlap between repertoires was calculated by dividing the number of shared unique clonotypes by the size of the smaller repertoire. Richness of each repertoire was evaluated using RTK rarefaction, the Chao1 estimator, and Recon v2.1 estimates of unobserved clonotypes. Generation probabilities were computed with OLGA for all TCRbeta clonotypes obtained by the gDNA method from a handful of donors. TCRdb obtained this table from immuneACCESS and retained in-frame rearrangements with V and J assigned. These tables miss some clones; where compared with another copy, unresolved V genes account for less than half of the shortfall, and the remainder is unexplained. From that table come the V and J calls and clone size; the DNA was used to work out D and trimming. For this sample the table gives some 800,000 clones, of which almost 95% were detected only once. Less than 25% of the sample is held by the ten biggest clonotypes.

As to this clone: It lacks a known antigen. It has no much larger one-base neighbor in the sample; base qualities were not kept.

Material for sequencing was naive CD8+ T cells sorted from blood. The intended sense of this specimen's cell subset or site label: CD45RA+CCR7+. This receptor was obtained from a man aged 25-40 years in good health. The receptor chain draws on TRBV7-9 and TRBJ2-7; TRBD1 fits 9 bases in the junction. The CDR3 sequence is CASTQLRTGDNEQYF. The nucleotide sequence reads TGTGCCAGCACCCAATTACGGACAGGGGATAACGAGCAGTACTTC.